This T cell receptor (beta chain) was captured in a study of blood T cell repertoires in COVID-19. Study details: Researchers got acute and convalescent COVID-19 samples from the United States, Italy and Spain. The cDNA or gDNA used as material had been derived from T cells, B-cell-depleted T cells, or PBMCs.

The V gene's germline CDR1 is MNHNS and CDR2 SASEGT. The CDR3 is 16 amino acids. Deletions cut 2 bases from V and 3 bases from J, with 14 bases between. Libraries were prepared by immunoSEQ multiplex PCR; TCRdb keeps only in-frame clonotypes and omits some of them. The table shows about 82,000 clones, with around 83% occurring only once. This sequence originates from a woman aged 55-75 years with acute or convalescent COVID-19. Material: peripheral blood. The chain employs TRBV6-1 and TRBJ1-3, with a possible D match to TRBD1 (5 bases). The chain's CDR3 is CASSERLDSFGNTIYF. The CDR3 DNA is TGTGCCAGCAGTGAACGGCTAGACAGCTTTGGAAACACCATATATTTT.